This T cell receptor beta chain comes out of a study of T cells in narcolepsy. Findings and limits, study-wide: Reportedly, autoreactive clonotypes were serially detected in patients' blood but not controls'.

Profiled with immunoSEQ multiplex PCR; TCRdb holds only in-frame clones, not every one. The data show nearly 35,000 clones, with roughly 77% seen just once and 2% to 2.5% held by the top ten. The germline CDR1 and CDR2 sequences are SGHAT and FQNNGV. The CDR3 is 13 residues long. As for this clone: Its target is not known. An end of the junction differs from the germline gene, which may be a read error.

Sequencing used memory (CD45RA-) CD4+ T cells from blood. The V gene is TRBV11-2, the J gene TRBJ1-1, with 7 bases matching TRBD1. The sequence came from a human donor in good health. For the CDR3, the DNA is TGTGCCAGCAGCTTGGGGACAGCCCTAGAAGCTCTCTTT. The encoded protein is CASSLGTALEALF.